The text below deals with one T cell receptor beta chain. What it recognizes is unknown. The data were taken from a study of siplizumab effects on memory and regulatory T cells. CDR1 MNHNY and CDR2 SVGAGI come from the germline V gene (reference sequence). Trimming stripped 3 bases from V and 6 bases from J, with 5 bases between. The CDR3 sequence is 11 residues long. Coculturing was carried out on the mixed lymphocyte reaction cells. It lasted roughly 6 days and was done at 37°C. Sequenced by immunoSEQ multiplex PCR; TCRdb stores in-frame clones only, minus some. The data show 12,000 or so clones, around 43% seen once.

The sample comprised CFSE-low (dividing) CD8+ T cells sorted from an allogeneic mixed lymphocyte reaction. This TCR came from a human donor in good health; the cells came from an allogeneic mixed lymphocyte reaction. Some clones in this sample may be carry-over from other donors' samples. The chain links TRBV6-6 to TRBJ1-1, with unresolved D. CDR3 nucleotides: TGTGCCAGCAGTTATGGTGCTGAAGCTTTCTTT. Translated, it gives CASSYGAEAFF.